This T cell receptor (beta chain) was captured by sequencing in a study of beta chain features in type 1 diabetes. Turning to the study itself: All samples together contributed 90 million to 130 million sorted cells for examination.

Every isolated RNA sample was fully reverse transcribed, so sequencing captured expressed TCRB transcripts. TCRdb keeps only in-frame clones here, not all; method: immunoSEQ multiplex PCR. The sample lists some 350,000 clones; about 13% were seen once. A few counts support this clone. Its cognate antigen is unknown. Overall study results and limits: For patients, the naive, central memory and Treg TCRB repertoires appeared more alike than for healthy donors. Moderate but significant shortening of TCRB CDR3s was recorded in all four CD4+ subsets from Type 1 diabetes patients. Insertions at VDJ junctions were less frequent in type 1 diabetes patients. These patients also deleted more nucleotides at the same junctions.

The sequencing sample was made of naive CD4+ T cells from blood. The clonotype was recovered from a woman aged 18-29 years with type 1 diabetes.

The CDR3 loop reads CASSLGGAKNTEAFF. Here the CDR3 DNA reads TGTGCCAGCAGCCTAGGGGGCGCAAAGAACACTGAAGCTTTCTTT. This chain connects TRBV5-5 to TRBJ1-1, with 7 bases matching TRBD1. V lost 4 bases and J lost 1; bases outside the gene matches: 7. The CDR3 length is 15 residues. Germline loops: CDR1 SGHKS, CDR2 YYEKEE (reference sequence).